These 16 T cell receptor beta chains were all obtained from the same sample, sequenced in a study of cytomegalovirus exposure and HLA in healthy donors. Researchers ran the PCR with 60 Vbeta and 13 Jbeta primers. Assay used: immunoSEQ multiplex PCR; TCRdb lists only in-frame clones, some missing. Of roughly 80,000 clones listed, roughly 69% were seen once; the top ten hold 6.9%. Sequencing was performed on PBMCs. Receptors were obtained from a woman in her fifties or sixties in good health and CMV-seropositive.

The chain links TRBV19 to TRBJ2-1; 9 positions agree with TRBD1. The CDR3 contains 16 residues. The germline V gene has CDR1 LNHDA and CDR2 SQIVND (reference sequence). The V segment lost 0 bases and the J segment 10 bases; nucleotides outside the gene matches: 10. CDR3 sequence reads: CASSIDFWTGVSEQFF. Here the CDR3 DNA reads TGTGCCAGTAGTATAGATTTTTGGACAGGGGTTTCCGAGCAGTTCTTC.

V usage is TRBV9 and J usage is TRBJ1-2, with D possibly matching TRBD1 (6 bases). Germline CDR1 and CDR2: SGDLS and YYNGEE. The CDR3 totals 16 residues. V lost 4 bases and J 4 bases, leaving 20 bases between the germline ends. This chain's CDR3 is CASSPDPREGGYGYTF. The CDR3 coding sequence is TGTGCCAGCAGCCCCGACCCCAGGGAAGGGGGCTATGGCTACACCTTC.

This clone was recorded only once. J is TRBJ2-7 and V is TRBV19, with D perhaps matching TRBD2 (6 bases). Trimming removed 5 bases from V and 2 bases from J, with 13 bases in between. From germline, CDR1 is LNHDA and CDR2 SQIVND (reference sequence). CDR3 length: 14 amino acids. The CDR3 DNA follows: TGTGCCAGTAGTCTGGCGGGGAGCACCTACGAGCAGTACTTC. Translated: CASSLAGSTYEQYF.

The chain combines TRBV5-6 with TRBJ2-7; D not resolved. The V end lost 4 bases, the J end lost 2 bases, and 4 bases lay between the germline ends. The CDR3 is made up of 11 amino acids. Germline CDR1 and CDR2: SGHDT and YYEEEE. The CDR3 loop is CASSQTYEQYF. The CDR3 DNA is TGTGCCAGCAGCCAAACCTACGAGCAGTACTTC. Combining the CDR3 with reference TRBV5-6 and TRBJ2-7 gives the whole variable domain DAGVTQSPTHLIKTRGQQVTLRCSPKSGHDTVSWYQQALGQGPQFIFQYYEEEERQRGNFPDRFSGHQFPNYSSELNVNALLLGDSALYLCASSQTYEQYFGPGTRLTVT.

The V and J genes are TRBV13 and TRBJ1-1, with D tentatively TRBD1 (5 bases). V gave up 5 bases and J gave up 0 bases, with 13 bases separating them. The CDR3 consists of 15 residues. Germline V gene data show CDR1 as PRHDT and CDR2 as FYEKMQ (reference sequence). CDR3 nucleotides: TGTGCCAGCAGCGAAGGAAGGGGTATGAACACTGAAGCTTTCTTT. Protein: CASSEGRGMNTEAFF.

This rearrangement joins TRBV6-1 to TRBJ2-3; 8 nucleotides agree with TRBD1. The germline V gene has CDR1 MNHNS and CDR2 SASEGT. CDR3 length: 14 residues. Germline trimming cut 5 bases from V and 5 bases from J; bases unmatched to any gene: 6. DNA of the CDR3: TGTGCCAGCAGTCTCCAGGGGGCCATAGATACGCAGTATTTT. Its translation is CASSLQGAIDTQYF.

The CDR3 reads CASSPPGDYGYTF. The CDR3 region has the DNA TGTGCCAGCTCACCGCCAGGTGACTATGGCTACACCTTC. The chain carries TRBV18 and TRBJ1-2; D is uncertain. The ends were cut back, 3 bases at V and 3 bases at J, with 8 bases in the middle. Germline V gene lookup returns CDR1 KGHSH and CDR2 LQKENI. This CDR3 has 13 residues.

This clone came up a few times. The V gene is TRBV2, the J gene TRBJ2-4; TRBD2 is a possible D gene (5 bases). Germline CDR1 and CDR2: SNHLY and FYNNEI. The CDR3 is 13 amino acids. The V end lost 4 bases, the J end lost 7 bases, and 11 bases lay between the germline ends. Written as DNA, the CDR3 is TGTGCCAGCAGTGGTGGCCCGGGGAACATTCAGTACTTC. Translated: CASSGGPGNIQYF.

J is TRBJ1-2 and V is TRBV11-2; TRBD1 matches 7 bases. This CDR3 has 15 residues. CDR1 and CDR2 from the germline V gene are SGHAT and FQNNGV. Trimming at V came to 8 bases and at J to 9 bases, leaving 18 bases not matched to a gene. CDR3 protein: CASASSLGQIRRYTF. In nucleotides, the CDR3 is TGTGCCAGCGCCTCCAGTTTGGGACAGATCCGCCGCTACACCTTC.

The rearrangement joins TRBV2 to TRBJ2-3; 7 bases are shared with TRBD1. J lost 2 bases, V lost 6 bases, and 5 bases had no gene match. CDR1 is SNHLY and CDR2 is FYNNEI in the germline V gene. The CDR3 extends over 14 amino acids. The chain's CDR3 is CASRQGRDTDTQYF. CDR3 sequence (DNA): TGTGCCAGCAGACAGGGGAGAGACACAGATACGCAGTATTTT.

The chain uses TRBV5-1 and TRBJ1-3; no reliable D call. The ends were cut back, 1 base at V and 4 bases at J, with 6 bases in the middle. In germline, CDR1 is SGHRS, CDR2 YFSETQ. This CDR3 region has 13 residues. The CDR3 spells CASSLWEGNTIYF. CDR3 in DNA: TGCGCCAGCAGCTTGTGGGAGGGAAACACCATATATTTT. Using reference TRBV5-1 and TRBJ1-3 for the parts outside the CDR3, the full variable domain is KAGVTQTPRYLIKTRGQQVTLSCSPISGHRSVSWYQQTPGQGLQFLFEYFSETQRNKGNFPGRFSGRQFSNSRSEMNVSTLELGDSALYLCASSLWEGNTIYFGEGSWLTVV.

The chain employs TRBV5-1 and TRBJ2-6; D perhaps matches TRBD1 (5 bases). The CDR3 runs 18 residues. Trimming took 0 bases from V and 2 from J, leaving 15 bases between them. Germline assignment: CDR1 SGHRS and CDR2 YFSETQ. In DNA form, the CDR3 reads TGCGCCAGCAGCTTGGGGTCGGCAGGGTCGGCTGGGGCCAACGTCCTGACTTTC. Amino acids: CASSLGSAGSAGANVLTF.

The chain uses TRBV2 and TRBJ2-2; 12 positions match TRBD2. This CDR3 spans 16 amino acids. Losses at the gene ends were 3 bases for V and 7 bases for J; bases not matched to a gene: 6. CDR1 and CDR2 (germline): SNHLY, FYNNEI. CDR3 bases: TGTGCCAGCAGTGATGGTCCTAGCGGGGGGGTCGGGGAGCTGTTTTTT. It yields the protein CASSDGPSGGVGELFF.

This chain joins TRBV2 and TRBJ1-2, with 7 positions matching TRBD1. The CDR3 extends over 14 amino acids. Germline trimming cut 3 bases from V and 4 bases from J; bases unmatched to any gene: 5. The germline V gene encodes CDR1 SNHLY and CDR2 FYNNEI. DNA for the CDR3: TGTGCCAGCAGTGACGGACAGGCAGTCTATGGCTACACCTTC. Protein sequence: CASSDGQAVYGYTF.

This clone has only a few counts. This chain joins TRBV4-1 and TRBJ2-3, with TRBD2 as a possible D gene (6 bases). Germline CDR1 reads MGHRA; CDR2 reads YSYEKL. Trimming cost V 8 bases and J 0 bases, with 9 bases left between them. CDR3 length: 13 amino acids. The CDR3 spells CASLAGSTDTQYF. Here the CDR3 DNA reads TGCGCCAGCCTGGCGGGGAGCACAGATACGCAGTATTTT.

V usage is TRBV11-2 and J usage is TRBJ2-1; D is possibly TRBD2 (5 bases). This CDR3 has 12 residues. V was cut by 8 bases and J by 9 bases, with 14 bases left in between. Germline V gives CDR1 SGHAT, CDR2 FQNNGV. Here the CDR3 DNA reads TGTGCCAGCTTAGGGTACCGGGGTGAGCAGTTCTTC. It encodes CASLGYRGEQFF.